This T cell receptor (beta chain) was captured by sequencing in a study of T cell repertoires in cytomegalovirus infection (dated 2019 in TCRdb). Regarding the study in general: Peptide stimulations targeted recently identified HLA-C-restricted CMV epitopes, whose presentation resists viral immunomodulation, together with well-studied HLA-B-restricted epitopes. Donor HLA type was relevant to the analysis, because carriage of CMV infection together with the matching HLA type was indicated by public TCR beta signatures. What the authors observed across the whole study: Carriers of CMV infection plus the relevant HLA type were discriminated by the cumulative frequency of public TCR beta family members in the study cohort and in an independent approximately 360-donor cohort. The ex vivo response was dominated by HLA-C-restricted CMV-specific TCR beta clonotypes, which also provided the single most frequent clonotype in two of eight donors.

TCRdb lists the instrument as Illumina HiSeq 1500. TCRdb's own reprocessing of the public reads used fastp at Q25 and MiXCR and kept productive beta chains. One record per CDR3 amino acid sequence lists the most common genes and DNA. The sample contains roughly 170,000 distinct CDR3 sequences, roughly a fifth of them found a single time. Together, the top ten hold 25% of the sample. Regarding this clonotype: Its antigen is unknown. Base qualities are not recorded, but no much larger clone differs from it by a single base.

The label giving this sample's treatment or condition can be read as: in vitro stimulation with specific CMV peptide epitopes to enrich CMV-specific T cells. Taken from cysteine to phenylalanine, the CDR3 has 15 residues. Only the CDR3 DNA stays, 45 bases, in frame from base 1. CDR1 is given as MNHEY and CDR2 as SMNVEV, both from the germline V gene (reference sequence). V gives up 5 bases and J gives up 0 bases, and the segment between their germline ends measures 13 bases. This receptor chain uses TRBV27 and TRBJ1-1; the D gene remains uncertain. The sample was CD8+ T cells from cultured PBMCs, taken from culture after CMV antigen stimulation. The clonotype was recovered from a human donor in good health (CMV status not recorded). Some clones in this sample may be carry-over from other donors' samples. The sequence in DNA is TGTGCCAGCAGTATCACTGACTCTATGAACACTGAAGCTTTCTTT. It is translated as CASSITDSMNTEAFF.